This T cell receptor (beta chain) was documented in a study of blood T cell repertoires in COVID-19. Background on the study: COVID-19 samples, acute and convalescent, were from the United States, Italy and Spain. In each case, the material was cDNA or gDNA derived from T cells, B-cell-depleted T cells, or PBMCs.

Seattle cases were enrolled at active infection and followed longitudinally. V was clipped by 3 bases and J by 3 bases, with 16 bases between them. The germline V gene encodes CDR1 LNHDA and CDR2 SQIVND (reference sequence). CDR3 length: 16 residues. Authors' methods: Scientists estimated how many nucleated cells there were by amplifying reference gene primers. The protocol was immunoSEQ multiplex PCR, while the TCRdb copy is restricted to in-frame clones and leaves out a portion. That table furnishes V, J and clone size, whereas the DNA furnished D and trimming. Among around 93,000 clones, about nine tenths were seen once, and the ten largest hold 5.5% to 8%.

V and J are TRBV19 and TRBJ2-3, with D perhaps matching TRBD2 (6 bases). The sample comprised peripheral blood. The source of this sequence is a man aged 18-30 years with COVID-19, enrolled during active disease. CDR3 in DNA: TGTGCCAGTAGTATGGGGACTTGGCGCATTACAGATACGCAGTATTTT. Amino acids: CASSMGTWRITDTQYF.